The 7 T cell receptor beta chains below all came from one sample that was sequenced in a study of PD-1 blockade in classical Hodgkin lymphoma. Every patient experienced relapse after autologous stem cell transplantation, and brentuximab vedotin exposure varied. Sequencing was performed with immunoSEQ multiplex PCR; in TCRdb, only in-frame clones are kept and a portion is missing. Among about 110,000 clones listed, 89% were seen once. The sample in question was peripheral blood mononuclear cells (PBMCs), obtained before the second cycle of nivolumab. All receptors come from a human donor with classical Hodgkin lymphoma.

V and J are TRBV27 and TRBJ2-2, with a tentative D call TRBD1 (6 bases). The CDR3 extends over 15 amino acids. Trimming removed 5 bases from V and 0 bases from J, with 10 bases in between. Germline V lookup: CDR1 MNHEY, CDR2 SMNVEV (reference sequence). The CDR3 loop reads CASSPTGPNTGELFF. For the CDR3, the DNA is TGTGCCAGCAGTCCAACAGGGCCGAACACCGGGGAGCTGTTTTTT.

The chain couples TRBV9 to TRBJ1-1; D gene unclear. Germline values: CDR1 SGDLS, CDR2 YYNGEE. V shed 4 bases and J shed 0 bases, with 7 bases lying between them. The CDR3 is 13 residues long. The CDR3 is CASSFGMNTEAFF. In nucleotides, the CDR3 is TGTGCCAGCAGCTTCGGAATGAACACTGAAGCTTTCTTT. The whole variable domain, filled in from reference TRBV9 and TRBJ1-1, reads DSGVTQTPKHLITATGQRVTLRCSPRSGDLSVYWYQQSLDQGLQFLIQYYNGEERAKGNILERFSAQQFPDLHSELNLSSLELGDSALYFCASSFGMNTEAFFGQGTRLTVV.

CDR3 in DNA: TGTGTCACGACAGGGAGCATTGGCTACACCTTC. Translated: CVTTGSIGYTF. The rearrangement uses TRBV28 and TRBJ1-2, with 7 bases lining up with TRBD1. The CDR3 runs 11 residues. Germline-derived CDR1 and CDR2 are MDHEN and SYDVKM.

This clone has just one count. J is TRBJ2-4 and V is TRBV27, with D tentatively TRBD1 (6 bases). The CDR3 is made up of 19 amino acids. CDR1 and CDR2 from the germline V gene are MNHEY and SMNVEV (reference sequence). Trimming stripped 2 bases from V and 0 bases from J, with 20 bases between. The CDR3 spells CASSLKQGLGRLAKNIQYF. CDR3 in DNA: TGTGCCAGCAGTTTAAAGCAGGGGTTAGGCCGGCTAGCCAAAAACATTCAGTACTTC.

V is TRBV5-4 and J is TRBJ1-2; a possible D gene is TRBD1 (5 bases). Trimming took 4 bases from V and 10 from J, leaving 23 bases between them. The CDR3 runs 15 residues. The germline CDR1 and CDR2 sequences are SGHNT and YYREEE (reference sequence). The CDR3 loop reads CASSLETGTAFDYTF. CDR3 nucleotide sequence: TGTGCCAGCAGCCTGGAGACCGGGACGGCCTTCGACTACACCTTC.

The chain links TRBV6-6 to TRBJ1-4; D may be TRBD1 (5 bases). The CDR3 contains 15 residues. Germline V CDR1 and CDR2: MNHNY, SVGAGI (reference sequence). V dropped 4 bases and J dropped 5 bases, with 14 bases sitting between them. DNA of the CDR3: TGTGCCAGCAGTTCCTCGACAGTCATGAATGAAAAACTGTTTTTT. Encoded protein: CASSSSTVMNEKLFF.

V gene TRBV4-1 combines with J gene TRBJ2-7, with D unclear. The CDR3 is 13 amino acids. Germline CDR1 MGHRA, CDR2 YSYEKL. Trimming stripped 5 bases from V and 1 base from J, with 9 bases between. The CDR3, as DNA: TGCGCCAGCAGCTCAACACTATCCTACGAGCAGTACTTC. Protein sequence: CASSSTLSYEQYF.